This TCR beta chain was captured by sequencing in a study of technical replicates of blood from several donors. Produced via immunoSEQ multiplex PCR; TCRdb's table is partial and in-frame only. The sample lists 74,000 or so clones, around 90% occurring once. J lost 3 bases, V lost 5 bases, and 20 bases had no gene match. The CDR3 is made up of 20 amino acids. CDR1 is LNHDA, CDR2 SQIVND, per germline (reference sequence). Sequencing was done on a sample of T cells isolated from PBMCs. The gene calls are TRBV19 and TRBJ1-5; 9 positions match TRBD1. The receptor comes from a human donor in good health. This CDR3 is CASSPWENLRTGDYNQPQHF. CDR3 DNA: TGTGCCAGTAGTCCATGGGAGAACCTGCGGACAGGGGATTACAATCAGCCCCAGCATTTT.